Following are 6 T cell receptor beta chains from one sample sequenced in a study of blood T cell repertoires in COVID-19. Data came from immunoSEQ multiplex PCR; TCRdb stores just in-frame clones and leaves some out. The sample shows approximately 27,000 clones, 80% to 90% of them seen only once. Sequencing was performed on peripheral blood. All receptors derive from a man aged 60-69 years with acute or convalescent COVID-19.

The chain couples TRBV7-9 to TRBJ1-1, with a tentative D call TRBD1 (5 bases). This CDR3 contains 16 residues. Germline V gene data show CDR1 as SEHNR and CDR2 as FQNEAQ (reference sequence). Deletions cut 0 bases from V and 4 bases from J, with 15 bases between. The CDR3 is CASSLALDTLGTEAFF. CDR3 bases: TGTGCCAGCAGCTTAGCGTTGGACACCTTGGGCACTGAAGCTTTCTTT.

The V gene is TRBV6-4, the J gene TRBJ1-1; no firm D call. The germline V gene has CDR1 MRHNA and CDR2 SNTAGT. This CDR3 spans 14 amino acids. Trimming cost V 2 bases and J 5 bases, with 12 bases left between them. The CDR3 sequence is CASSDEGWGTEAFF. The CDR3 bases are TGTGCCAGCAGTGACGAGGGATGGGGTACTGAAGCTTTCTTT.

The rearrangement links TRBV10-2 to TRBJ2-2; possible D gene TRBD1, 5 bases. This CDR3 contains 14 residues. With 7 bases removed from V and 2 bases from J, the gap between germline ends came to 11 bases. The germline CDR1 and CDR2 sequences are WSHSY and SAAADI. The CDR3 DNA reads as TGCGCCAGCAAGAGGCAGGGAAACACCGGGGAGCTGTTTTTT. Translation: CASKRQGNTGELFF.

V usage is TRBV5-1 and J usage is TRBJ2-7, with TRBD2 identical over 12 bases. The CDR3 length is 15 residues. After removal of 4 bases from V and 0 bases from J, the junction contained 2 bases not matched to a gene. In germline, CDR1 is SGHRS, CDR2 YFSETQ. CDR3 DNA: TGCGCCAGCAGCCTAGCGGGAGGGTTCTCCTACGAGCAGTACTTC. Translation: CASSLAGGFSYEQYF.

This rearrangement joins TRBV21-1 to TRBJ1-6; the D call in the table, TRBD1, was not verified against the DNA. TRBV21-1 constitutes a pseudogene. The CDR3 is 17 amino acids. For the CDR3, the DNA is TGTGCCAGCAGCAAAGGGGTCCGAAGGGGTGGGAATTCACCCCTCCACTTT. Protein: CASSKGVRRGGNSPLHF.

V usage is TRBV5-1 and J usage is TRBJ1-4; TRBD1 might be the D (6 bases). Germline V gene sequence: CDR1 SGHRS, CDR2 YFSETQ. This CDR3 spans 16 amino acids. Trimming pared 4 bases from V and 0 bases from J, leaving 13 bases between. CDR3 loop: CASSPGGHATNEKLFF. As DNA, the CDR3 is TGCGCCAGCAGCCCGGGGGGGCATGCAACTAATGAAAAACTGTTTTTT.